This TCR beta chain was captured by sequencing in a study of Graves' ophthalmopathy and Graves' hyperthyroidism (dated by TCRdb to between 2017 and 2018). General notes on the study: Peripheral blood was collected at initial diagnosis, prior to any treatment. To tell Graves' ophthalmopathy apart from Graves' hyperthyroidism, and to predict which patients would progress to ophthalmopathy, the study relied on TCR beta repertoire signatures. In total, around 130 blood samples were TCR-sequenced: around 42 ophthalmopathy, under 80 hyperthyroidism and some 17 hyperthyroidism-to-ophthalmopathy patients. To explore V-J signatures distinguishing ophthalmopathy from hyperthyroidism, a discovery set of 100 or so patients (43 ophthalmopathy, 57 stable hyperthyroidism) was enrolled. The independent validation cohort included 20 or so hyperthyroidism patients plus 17 patients who later progressed from hyperthyroidism to ophthalmopathy. In roughly six hyperthyroidism patients, the T-cell repertoires found in thyroid tissue were compared with those found in blood. Following sample collection, hyperthyroidism patients were given methimazole at a starting dose of 30 mg daily, and ophthalmopathy patients were given high-dose intravenous methylprednisolone.

V is cut back by 5 bases and J by 8 bases, with 5 bases in the junction unmatched. Inclusive of the bounding cysteine and phenylalanine, the CDR3 is 14 residues long. Of the read, only the CDR3 DNA is kept; its 42 bases are in frame from base 1. As encoded in the germline V gene (reference sequence), CDR1 is PRHDT while CDR2 is FYEKMQ. For repertoire sequencing, TCR beta CDR3 regions were amplified from RNA transcripts. The first round of RT-PCR was done with HTBI primers and the Qiagen OneStep RT-PCR kit, and was followed by a second round of multiplex PCR, then size selection and purification. Sequencing of the libraries was carried out on an Illumina HiSeq2000 in paired-end mode with 100 bp reads. On the authors' methods: SOAPnuke was used for read processing, and reads with adapters, uncalled bases, a mean Phred below 15, or no exact constant-primer or identifier match were discarded. COPE v1.2.5 was used to merge high-quality paired reads. Clonotypes were defined as unique nucleotide sequences and were aligned to IMGT TRB V, D and J references using MiTCR v1.1. Only V-J combinations with frequency above 0.0001 were analysed, covering over 98% of repertoires. For each V-J combination, a TCR clonal expansion and chaos score was defined as the ratio of F50 clonal expansion to chaos observed in the TCRdist matrix. Welch's t-statistics and random forest were used to reduce the features to about a dozen V-J combinations, which were then used as input to a naive Bayes classifier. Thyroid-blood repertoire similarity was quantified with the Morisita-Horn index. TCRdb trimmed public reads at Q25 via fastp, called clones via MiXCR and kept in-frame beta chains. Merged by CDR3 protein, the rows form single entries marked with the most common genes and DNA. The V and J calls shown here were made by TCRdb, not taken from the authors' results. Across this sample there are 300,000 to 400,000 distinct CDR3 sequences, with roughly 15% seen only once. Around an eighth of the sample is taken by the ten largest.

Patients with ophthalmopathy had moderately to severely active disease, with a Clinical Activity Score of 3 or more, a NOSPECS grade of 4 or more, and a disease duration of less than 3 months. Anyone with other autoimmune diseases, uncontrolled infections, pregnancy or lactation was excluded from the study. Diagnosis was based on clinical symptoms, serum thyroxine, TRAb, thyroid ultrasound and orbital computed tomography. Ficoll-Paque density gradient centrifugation was used to isolate PBMCs from 9.5 to 10 ml of fresh peripheral blood. Trizol reagent was used to extract the total RNA, and its quality was then checked on an Agilent 2100 Bioanalyzer. The study at large found these results: Among expanded thyroid clonotypes with frequency above 0.001, most also showed up in blood, which suggests that blood repertoires may reflect the thyroid immune response. In validation, the model predicted ophthalmopathy progression with about 71% sensitivity and 72% to 80% specificity; eleven to twelve predicted patients were CT-confirmed with GO in a median of approximately 6.5 months. Sample size was not predetermined statistically, and investigators were not blinded to group allocation. In cross-validation, the 13-signature model distinguished ophthalmopathy from stable hyperthyroidism with approximately 90% sensitivity and about 81% specificity, while in the test set the corresponding values were about 80% and 75%.

This clonotype was observed many times. What this receptor recognizes is not known. No clone much larger than this one lies a single base away; base qualities are absent. The receptor chain draws on TRBV13 and TRBJ1-6; 8 middle bases align to TRBD1. The clonotype originates from an adult man with Graves' ophthalmopathy. Source material: peripheral blood. CDR3 protein: CASSIWTGHSPLHF. At the DNA level, the sequence is TGTGCCAGCAGCATATGGACAGGGCATTCACCCCTCCACTTT.